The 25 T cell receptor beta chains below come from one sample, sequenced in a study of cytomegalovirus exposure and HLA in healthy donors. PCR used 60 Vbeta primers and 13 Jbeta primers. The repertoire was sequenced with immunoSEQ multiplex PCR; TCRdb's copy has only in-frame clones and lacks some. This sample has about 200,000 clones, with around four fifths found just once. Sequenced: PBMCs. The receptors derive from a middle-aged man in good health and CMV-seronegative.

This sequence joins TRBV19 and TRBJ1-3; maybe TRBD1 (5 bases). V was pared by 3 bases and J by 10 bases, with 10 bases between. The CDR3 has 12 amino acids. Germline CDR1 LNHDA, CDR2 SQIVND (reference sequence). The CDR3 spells CASSIGGKTIYF. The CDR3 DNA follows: TGTGCCAGTAGTATTGGGGGGAAGACCATATATTTT. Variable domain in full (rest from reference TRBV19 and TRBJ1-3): DGGITQSPKYLFRKEGQNVTLSCEQNLNHDAMYWYRQDPGQGLRLIYYSQIVNDFQKGDIAEGYSVSREKKESFPLTVTSAQKNPTAFYLCASSIGGKTIYFGEGSWLTVV.

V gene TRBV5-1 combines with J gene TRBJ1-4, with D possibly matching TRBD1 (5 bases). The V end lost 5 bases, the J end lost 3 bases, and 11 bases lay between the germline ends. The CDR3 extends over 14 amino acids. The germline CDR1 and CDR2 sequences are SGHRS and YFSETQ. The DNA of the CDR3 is TGCGCCAGCAGGAAAGGGGCTTCTAATGAAAAACTGTTTTTT. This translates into CASRKGASNEKLFF.

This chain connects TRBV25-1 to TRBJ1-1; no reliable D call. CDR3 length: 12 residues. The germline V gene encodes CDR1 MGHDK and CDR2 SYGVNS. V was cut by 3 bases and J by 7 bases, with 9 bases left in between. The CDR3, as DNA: TGTGCCAGCAGTGAGGGCCGATATGAAGCTTTCTTT. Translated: CASSEGRYEAFF. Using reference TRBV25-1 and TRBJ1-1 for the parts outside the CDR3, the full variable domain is EADIYQTPRYLVIGTGKKITLECSQTMGHDKMYWYQQDPGMELHLIHYSYGVNSTEKGDLSSESTVSRIRTEHFPLTLESARPSHTSQYLCASSEGRYEAFFGQGTRLTVV.

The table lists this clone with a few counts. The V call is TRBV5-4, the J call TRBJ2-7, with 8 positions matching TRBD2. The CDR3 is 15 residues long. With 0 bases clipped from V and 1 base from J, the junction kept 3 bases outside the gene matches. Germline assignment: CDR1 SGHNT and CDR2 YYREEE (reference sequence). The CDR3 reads CASSLAASGSYEQYF. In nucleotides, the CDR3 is TGTGCCAGCAGCTTGGCCGCTAGCGGGTCCTACGAGCAGTACTTC.

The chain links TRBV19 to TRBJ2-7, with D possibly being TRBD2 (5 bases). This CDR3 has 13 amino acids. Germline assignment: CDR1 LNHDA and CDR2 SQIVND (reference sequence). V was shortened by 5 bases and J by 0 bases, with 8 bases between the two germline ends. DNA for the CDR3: TGTGCCAGTAGTTCAGGACTCTCCTACGAGCAGTACTTC. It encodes CASSSGLSYEQYF.

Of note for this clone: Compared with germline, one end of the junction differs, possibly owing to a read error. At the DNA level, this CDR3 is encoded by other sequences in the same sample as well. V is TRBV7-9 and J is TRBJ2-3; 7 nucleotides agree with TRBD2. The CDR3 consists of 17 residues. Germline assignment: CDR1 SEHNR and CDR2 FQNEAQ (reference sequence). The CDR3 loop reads CASSSRWRLAVTDTQYF. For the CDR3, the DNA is TGCGCCAGCAGCTCCAGGTGGAGGCTAGCGGTTACAGATACGCAGTATTTT.

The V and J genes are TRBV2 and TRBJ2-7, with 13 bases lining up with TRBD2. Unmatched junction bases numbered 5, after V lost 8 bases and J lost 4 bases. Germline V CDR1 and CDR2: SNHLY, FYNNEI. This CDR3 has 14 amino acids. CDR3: CASFVGLAGYEQYF. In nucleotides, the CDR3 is TGTGCCAGCTTTGTGGGACTAGCGGGGTACGAGCAGTACTTC.

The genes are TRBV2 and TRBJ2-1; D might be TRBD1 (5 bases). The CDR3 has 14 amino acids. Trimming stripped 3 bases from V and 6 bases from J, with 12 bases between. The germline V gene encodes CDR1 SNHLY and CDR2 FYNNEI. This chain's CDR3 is CASSDKTATNEQFF. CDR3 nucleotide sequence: TGTGCCAGCAGTGACAAGACAGCGACCAATGAGCAGTTCTTC.

The CDR3 sequence is CASSLGLAVPGRETQYF. The DNA for the CDR3 is TGCGCCAGCAGCCTAGGACTAGCGGTTCCCGGGAGGGAGACCCAGTACTTC. V gene TRBV5-1 combines with J gene TRBJ2-5, with TRBD2 matching 10 bases. Losses at the gene ends were 4 bases for V and 5 bases for J; bases not matched to a gene: 14. In germline, CDR1 is SGHRS, CDR2 YFSETQ. The length of the CDR3 is 17 residues.

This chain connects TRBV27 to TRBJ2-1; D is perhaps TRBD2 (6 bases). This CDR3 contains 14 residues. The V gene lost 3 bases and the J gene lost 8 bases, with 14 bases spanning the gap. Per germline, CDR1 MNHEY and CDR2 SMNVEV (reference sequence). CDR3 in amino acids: CASSFWRRGDEQFF. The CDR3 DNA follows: TGTGCCAGCAGTTTCTGGCGGAGGGGCGATGAGCAGTTCTTC.

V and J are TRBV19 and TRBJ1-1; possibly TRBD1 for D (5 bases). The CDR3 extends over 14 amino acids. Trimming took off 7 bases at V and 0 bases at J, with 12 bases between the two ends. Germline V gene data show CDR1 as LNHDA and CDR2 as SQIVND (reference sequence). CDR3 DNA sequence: TGTGCCAGTAACCAGGGCGGAATGAACACTGAAGCTTTCTTT. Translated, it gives CASNQGGMNTEAFF.

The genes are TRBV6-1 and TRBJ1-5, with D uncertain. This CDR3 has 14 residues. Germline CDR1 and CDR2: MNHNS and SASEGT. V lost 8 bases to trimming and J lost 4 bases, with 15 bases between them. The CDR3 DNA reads TGTGCCAGCGGACGAGGACGGGGAAATCAGCCCCAGCATTTT. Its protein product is CASGRGRGNQPQHF.

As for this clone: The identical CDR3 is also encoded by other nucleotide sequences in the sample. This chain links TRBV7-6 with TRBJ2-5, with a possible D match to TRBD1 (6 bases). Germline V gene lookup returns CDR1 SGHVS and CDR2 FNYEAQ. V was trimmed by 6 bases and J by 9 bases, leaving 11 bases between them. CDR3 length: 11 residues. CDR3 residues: CASSRTDAQYF. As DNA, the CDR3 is TGTGCCAGCAGTCGGACAGATGCCCAGTACTTC.

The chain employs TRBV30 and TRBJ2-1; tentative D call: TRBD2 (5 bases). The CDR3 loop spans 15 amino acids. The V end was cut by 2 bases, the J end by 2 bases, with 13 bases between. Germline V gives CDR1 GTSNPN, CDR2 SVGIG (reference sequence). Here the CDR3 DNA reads TGTGCCTGGAGTCGTATCGGCGGGCCCTACAATGAGCAGTTCTTC. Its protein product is CAWSRIGGPYNEQFF.

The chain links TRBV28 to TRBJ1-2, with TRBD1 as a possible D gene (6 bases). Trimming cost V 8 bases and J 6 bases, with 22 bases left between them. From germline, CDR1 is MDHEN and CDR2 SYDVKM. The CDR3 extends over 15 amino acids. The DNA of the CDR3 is TGTGCCAGCGCGTACATTTTGGGACAACCGGATGGCTACACCTTC. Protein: CASAYILGQPDGYTF.

The DNA of the CDR3 is TGTGCCAGCAGTCACCGGACTAGCGGGAGGTCCAGCTCCTACAATGAGCAGTTCTTC. Its translation: CASSHRTSGRSSSYNEQFF. The V and J genes are TRBV28 and TRBJ2-1, with 14 bases lining up with TRBD2. CDR3 length: 19 amino acids. Trimming took 5 bases from V and 0 from J; bases not matched to a gene: 9. From germline, CDR1 is MDHEN and CDR2 SYDVKM.

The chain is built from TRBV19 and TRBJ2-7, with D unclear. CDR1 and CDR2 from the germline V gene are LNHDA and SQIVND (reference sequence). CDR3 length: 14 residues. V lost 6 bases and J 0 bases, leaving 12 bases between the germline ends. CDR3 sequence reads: CASSRSGVSYEQYF. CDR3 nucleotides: TGTGCCAGTAGCCGATCGGGTGTCTCCTACGAGCAGTACTTC. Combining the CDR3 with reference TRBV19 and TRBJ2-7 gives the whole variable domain DGGITQSPKYLFRKEGQNVTLSCEQNLNHDAMYWYRQDPGQGLRLIYYSQIVNDFQKGDIAEGYSVSREKKESFPLTVTSAQKNPTAFYLCASSRSGVSYEQYFGPGTRLTVT.

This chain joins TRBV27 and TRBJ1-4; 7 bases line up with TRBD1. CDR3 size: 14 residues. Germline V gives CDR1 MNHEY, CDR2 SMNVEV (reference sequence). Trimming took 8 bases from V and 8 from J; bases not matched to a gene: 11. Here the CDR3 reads CASGGQALGEKLFF. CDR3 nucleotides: TGTGCCAGCGGAGGACAGGCCCTTGGAGAAAAACTGTTTTTT.

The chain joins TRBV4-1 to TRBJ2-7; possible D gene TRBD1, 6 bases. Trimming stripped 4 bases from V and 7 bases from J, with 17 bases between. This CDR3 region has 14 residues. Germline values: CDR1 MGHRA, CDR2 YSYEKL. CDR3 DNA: TGCGCCAGCAGCCTAGGGGACACTCGCCGAGAGCAGTACTTC. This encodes CASSLGDTRREQYF.

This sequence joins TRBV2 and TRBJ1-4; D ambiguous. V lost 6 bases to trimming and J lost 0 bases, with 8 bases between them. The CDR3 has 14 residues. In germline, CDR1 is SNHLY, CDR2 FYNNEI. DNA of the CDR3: TGTGCCAGCAGAGACACGGCAACTAATGAAAAACTGTTTTTT. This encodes CASRDTATNEKLFF.

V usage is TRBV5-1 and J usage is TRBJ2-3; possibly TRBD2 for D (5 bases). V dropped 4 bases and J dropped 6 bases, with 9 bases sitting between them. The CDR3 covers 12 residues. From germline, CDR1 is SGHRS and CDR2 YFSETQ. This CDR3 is CASSRERDTQYF. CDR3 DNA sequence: TGCGCCAGCAGCCGAGAGCGGGATACGCAGTATTTT.

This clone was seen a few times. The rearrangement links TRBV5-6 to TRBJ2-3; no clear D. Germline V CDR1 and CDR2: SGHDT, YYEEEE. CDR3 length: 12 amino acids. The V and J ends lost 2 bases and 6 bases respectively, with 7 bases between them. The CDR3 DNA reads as TGTGCCAGCAGCTTCTCGGAGGATACGCAGTATTTT. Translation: CASSFSEDTQYF.

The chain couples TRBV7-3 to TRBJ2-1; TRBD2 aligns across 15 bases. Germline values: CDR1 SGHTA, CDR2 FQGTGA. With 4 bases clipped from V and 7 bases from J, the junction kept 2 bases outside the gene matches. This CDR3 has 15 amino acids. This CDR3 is CASSSGLAGGNEQFF. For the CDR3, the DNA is TGTGCCAGCAGCTCGGGACTAGCGGGGGGAAATGAGCAGTTCTTC.

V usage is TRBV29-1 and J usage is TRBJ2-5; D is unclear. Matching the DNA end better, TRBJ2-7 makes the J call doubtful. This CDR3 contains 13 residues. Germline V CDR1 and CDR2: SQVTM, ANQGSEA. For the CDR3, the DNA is TGCAGCGTTGTACTCCACAGCTCCTACGAGCAGTACTTC. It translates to CSVVLHSSYEQYF.

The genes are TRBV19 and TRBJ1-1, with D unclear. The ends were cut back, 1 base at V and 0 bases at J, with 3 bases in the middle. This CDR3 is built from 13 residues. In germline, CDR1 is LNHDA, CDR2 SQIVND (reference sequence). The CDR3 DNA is TGTGCCAGTAGTATAGGAGTGAACACTGAAGCTTTCTTT. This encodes CASSIGVNTEAFF.